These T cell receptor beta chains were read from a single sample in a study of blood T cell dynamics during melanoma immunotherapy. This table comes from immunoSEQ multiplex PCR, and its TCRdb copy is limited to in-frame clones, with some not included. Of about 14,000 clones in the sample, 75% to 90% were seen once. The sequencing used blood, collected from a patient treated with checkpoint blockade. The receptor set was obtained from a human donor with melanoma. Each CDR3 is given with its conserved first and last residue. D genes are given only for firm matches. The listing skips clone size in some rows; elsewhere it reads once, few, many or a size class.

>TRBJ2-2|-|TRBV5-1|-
TGCGCCAGCAGCTTGGATGCTAGCATCACCGGGGAGCTGTTTTTT
CASSLDASITGELFF
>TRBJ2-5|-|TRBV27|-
TGTGCCAGCAGGACTCAGGGCGAAGAGACCCAGTACTTC
CASRTQGEETQYF
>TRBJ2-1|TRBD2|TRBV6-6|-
TGTGCCAGCAGTGTCCTAGCGGAGCGCTACAATGAGCAGTTCTTC
CASSVLAERYNEQFF
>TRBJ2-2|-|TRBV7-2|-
TGTGCCAGCCCCCGACAGAGCACCGGGGAGCTGTTTTTT
CASPRQSTGELFF
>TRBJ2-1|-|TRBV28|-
TGTGCCAGCAGTTCAGACTACAATGAGCAGTTCTTC
CASSSDYNEQFF
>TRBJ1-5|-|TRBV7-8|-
TGTGCCAGCAGTCTAGAGGCGGTTCAGCCCCAGCATTTT
CASSLEAVQPQHF
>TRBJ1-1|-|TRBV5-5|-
TGTGCCAGCAGCGTGATACAGGGCAGGAGCACTGAAGCTTTCTTT
CASSVIQGRSTEAFF
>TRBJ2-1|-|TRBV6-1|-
TGTGCCAGCAGTGCCGGGGATGGGCTAGGCAATGAGCAGTTCTTC
CASSAGDGLGNEQFF
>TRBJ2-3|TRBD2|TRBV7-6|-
TGTGCCAGCAGTCCTAAGCGGGAGCGTAGACCAGATACGCAGTATTTT
CASSPKRERRPDTQYF
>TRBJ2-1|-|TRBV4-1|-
TGCGCCAGCAGCCAAGATTGGGCTTTGAGCAATGAGCAGTTCTTC
CASSQDWALSNEQFF
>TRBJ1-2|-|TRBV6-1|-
TGTGCCAGCAGTGACGGGGGTTGGTATGGCTACACCTTC
CASSDGGWYGYTF
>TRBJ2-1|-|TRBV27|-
TGTGCCAGCAGTTTATCGGGTTATAACCCGTTTGATGAGCAGTTCTTC
CASSLSGYNPFDEQFF
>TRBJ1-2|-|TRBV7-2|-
TGTGCCAGCAGCCCGGAGGTGTCCACCAGCTATGGCTACACCTTC
CASSPEVSTSYGYTF
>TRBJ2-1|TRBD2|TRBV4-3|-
TGCGCCAGCAGTCGGCGGGGGTCTACCTACAATGAGCAGTTCTTC
CASSRRGSTYNEQFF
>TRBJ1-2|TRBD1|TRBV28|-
TGTGCCAGCAGTTCCAGGGGGCGGAACTATGGCTACACCTTC
CASSSRGRNYGYTF
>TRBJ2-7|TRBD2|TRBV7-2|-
TGTGCCAGCAGCAAAAGACTAGCGGGAAGTCTCTCCTACGAGCAGTACTTC
CASSKRLAGSLSYEQYF
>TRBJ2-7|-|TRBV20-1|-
TGCAGTGCCACACTAGTACCCGAGCAGTACTTC
CSATLVPEQYF
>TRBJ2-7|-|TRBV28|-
TGTGCCAGCAGTTTTCCACCTTCCTACGAGCAGTACTTC
CASSFPPSYEQYF
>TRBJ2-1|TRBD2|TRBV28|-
TGTGCCACCCGGACTAGCGAAAGCTCCTACAATGAGCAGTTCTTC
CATRTSESSYNEQFF
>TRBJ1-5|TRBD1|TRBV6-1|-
TGTGCCAGCAGTGAAGCAGGACAGGGGGTCAATCAGCCCCAGCATTTT
CASSEAGQGVNQPQHF
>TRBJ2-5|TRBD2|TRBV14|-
TGTGCCAGCAGCCAACCTTCCCCGGGACTAGCGGTGTCCCAAGAGACCCAGTACTTC
CASSQPSPGLAVSQETQYF
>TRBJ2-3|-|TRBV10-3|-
TGTGCCATCATGGCAGGGGACACAGATACGCAGTATTTT
CAIMAGDTDTQYF
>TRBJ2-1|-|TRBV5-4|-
TGTGCCAGCAGCCGGGACTCTACCAGTGAGCAGTTCTTC
CASSRDSTSEQFF
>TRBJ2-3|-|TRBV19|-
TGTGCCAGTAGGATGACTAGTATTAGCACAGATACGCAGTATTTT
CASRMTSISTDTQYF
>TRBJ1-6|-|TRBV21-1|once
TGTGCCAGCAGCAAGGGAGCAACGATGAGCTCCTATAATTCACCCCTCCACTTT
CASSKGATMSSYNSPLHF
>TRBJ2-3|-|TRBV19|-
TGTGCCAGTAGTACGGTCACAGATACGCAGTATTTT
CASSTVTDTQYF
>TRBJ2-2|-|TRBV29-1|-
TGCAGCGTTGTTAGTTCCGGGGAGCTGTTTTTT
CSVVSSGELFF
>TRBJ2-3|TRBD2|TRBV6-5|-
TGTGCCAGCAGTTACTGGCGGGCGGGGGAGGCGGATACGCAGTATTTT
CASSYWRAGEADTQYF
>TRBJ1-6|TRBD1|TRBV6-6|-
TGTGCCAGCAGTGAGACAGGGGCTAATTCACCCCTCCACTTT
CASSETGANSPLHF